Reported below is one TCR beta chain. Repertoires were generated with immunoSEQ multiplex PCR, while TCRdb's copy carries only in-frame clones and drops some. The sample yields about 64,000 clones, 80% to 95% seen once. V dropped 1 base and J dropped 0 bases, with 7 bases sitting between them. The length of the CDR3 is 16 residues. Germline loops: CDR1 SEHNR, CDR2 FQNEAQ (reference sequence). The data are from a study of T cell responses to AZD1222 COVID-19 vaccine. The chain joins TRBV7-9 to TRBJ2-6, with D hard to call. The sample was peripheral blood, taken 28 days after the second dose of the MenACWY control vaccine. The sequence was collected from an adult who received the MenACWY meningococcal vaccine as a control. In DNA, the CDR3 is TGTGCCAGCAGCTTAGTTATCAACTCTGGGGCCAACGTCCTGACTTTC. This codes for CASSLVINSGANVLTF.